This TCR beta chain came from a study of blood T cell repertoires in COVID-19. In the study overall: Sources were T cells, B-cell-depleted T cells, or PBMCs; the material itself was cDNA or gDNA.

V was clipped by 1 base and J by 3 bases; unmatched bases: 8. Germline CDR1 reads MGHRA; CDR2 reads YSYEKL. CDR3 length: 16 residues. The protocol was immunoSEQ multiplex PCR, while the TCRdb copy is restricted to in-frame clones and leaves out a portion. The top ten clones hold roughly 0.9% of a sample with some 110,000 clones, over 55% of them seen once. This clone has only a few counts. The sequenced sample was peripheral blood. The receptor's source is a human donor with acute or convalescent COVID-19. The donor label of this sample is uncertain. V is TRBV4-1 and J is TRBJ2-7; 8 nucleotides agree with TRBD1. The CDR3 protein is CASSQVVRGRVYEQYF. CDR3 nucleotide sequence: TGCGCCAGCAGCCAAGTAGTCAGGGGGCGCGTCTACGAGCAGTACTTC.